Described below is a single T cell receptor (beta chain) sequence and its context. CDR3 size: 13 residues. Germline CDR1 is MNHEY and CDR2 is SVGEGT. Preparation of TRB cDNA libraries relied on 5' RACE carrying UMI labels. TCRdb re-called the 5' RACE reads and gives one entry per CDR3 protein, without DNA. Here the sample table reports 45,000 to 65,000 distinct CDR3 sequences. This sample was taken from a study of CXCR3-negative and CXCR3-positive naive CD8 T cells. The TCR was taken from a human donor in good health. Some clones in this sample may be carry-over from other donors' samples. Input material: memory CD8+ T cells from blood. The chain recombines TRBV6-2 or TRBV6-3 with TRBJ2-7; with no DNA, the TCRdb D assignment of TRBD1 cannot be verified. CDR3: CANAGTGTYEQYF.